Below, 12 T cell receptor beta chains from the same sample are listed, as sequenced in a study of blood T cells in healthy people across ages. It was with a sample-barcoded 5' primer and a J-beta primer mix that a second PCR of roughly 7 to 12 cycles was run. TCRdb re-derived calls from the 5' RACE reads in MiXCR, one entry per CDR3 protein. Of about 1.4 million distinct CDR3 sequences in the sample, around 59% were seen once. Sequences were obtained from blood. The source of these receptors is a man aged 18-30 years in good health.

In nucleotides, the CDR3 is TGCAGCGTTGAAGAAAAGGTCGCCTATGGCTACACCTTC. This codes for CSVEEKVAYGYTF. V usage is TRBV29-1 and J usage is TRBJ1-2; D is unresolved. V was cut by 0 bases and J by 4 bases, with 9 bases left in between. The CDR3 contains 13 residues. Germline V gene sequence: CDR1 SQVTM, CDR2 ANQGSEA.

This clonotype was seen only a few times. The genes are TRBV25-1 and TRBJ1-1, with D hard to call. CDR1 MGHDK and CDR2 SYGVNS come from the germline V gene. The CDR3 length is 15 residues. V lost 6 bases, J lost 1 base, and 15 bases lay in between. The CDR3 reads CASSDVQMENTEAFF. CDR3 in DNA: TGTGCCAGCAGCGACGTTCAGATGGAGAACACTGAAGCTTTCTTT.

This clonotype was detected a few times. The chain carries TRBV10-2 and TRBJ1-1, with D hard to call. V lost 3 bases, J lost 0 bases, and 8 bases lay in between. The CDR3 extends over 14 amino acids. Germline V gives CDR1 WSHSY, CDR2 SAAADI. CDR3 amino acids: CASSDIAVNTEAFF. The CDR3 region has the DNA TGCGCCAGCAGTGACATCGCGGTGAACACTGAAGCTTTCTTT.

The CDR3 bases are TGTGCCGCCACTTCAGGCTCCACAGATACGCAGTATTTT. It codes for CAATSGSTDTQYF. The chain employs TRBV24-1 and TRBJ2-3, with D unclear. The CDR3 has 13 residues. V was clipped by 12 bases and J by 2 bases, with 14 bases between them. Per the germline V gene, CDR1 is KGHDR and CDR2 is SFDVKD.

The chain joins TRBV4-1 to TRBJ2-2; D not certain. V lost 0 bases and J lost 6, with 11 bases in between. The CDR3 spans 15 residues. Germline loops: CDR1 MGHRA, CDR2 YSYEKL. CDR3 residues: CASSQDKVFAGELFF. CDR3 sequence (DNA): TGCGCCAGCAGCCAAGATAAAGTATTCGCCGGGGAGCTGTTTTTT.

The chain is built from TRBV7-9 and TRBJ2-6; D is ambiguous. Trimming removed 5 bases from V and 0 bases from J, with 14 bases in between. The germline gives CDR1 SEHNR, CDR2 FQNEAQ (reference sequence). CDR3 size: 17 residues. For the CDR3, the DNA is TGTGCCAGCAGCCACCCAGACTCCAGCTCTGGGGCCAACGTCCTGACTTTC. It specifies CASSHPDSSSGANVLTF.

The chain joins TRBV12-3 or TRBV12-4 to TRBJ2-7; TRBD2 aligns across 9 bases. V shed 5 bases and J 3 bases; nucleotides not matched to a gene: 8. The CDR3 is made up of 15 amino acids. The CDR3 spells CASSPSSGDRYEQYF. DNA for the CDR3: TGTGCCAGCAGTCCTTCTAGCGGGGACCGCTACGAGCAGTACTTC.

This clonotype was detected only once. The CDR3 bases are TGTGCCAGCAGCACGAGCGGGGGGGTGTCCTACGAGCAGTACTTC. Translating it yields CASSTSGGVSYEQYF. The chain links TRBV7-2 to TRBJ2-7; 10 nucleotides agree with TRBD2. The V and J ends lost 5 bases and 1 base, in that order; junction bases with no gene match: 5. This CDR3 comprises 15 residues. In germline, CDR1 is SGHTA, CDR2 FQGNSA.

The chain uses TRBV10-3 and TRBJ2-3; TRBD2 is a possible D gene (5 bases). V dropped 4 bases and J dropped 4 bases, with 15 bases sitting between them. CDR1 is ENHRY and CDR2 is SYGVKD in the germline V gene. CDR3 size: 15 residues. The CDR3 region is CAISVKAGYSDTQYF. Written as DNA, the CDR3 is TGTGCCATCAGTGTAAAGGCGGGTTACTCAGATACGCAGTATTTT.

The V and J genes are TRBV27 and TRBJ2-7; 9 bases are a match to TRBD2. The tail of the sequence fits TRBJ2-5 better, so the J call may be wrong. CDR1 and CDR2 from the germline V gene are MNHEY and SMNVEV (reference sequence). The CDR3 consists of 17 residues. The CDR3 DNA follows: TGTGCCAGCAAACCTGGAGTGTCTAGCGGGGTTCAAGAGACCCAGTACTTC. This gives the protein CASKPGVSSGVQETQYF.

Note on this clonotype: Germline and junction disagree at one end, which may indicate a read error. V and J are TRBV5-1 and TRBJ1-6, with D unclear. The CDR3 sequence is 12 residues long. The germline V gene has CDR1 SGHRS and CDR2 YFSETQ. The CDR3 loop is CASSLSGSPLHF. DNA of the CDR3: TGTGCCAGCAGTTTATCGGGTTCACCCCTCCACTTT.

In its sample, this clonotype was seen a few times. CDR3 loop: CASSLGWTSYRNEQFF. The CDR3 nucleotides read TGTGCCAGCAGCTTAGGGTGGACTAGCTATAGGAATGAGCAGTTCTTC. V usage is TRBV7-2 and J usage is TRBJ2-1, with 8 bases fitting TRBD2. The CDR3 is made up of 16 amino acids. J was trimmed by 7 bases and V by 1 base; bases with no gene match: 9. Germline CDR1 SGHTA, CDR2 FQGNSA.